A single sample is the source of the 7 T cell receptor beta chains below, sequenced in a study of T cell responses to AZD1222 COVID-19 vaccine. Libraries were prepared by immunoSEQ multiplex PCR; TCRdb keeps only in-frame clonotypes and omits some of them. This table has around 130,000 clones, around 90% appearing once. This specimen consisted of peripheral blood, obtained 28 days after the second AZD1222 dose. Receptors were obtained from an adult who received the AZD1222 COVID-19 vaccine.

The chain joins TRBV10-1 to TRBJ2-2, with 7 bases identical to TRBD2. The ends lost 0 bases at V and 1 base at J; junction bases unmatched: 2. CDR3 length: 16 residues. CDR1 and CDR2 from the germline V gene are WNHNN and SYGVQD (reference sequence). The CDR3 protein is CASSESSSGNTGELFF. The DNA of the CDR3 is TGCGCCAGCAGTGAGTCGTCTAGCGGGAACACCGGGGAGCTGTTTTTT.

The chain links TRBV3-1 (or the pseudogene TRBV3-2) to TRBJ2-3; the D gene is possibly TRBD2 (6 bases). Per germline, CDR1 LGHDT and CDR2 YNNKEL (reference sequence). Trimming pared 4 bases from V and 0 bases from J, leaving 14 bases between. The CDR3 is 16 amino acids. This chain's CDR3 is CASSPPGERSTDTQYF. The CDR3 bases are TGTGCCAGCAGCCCTCCGGGGGAACGTAGCACAGATACGCAGTATTTT.

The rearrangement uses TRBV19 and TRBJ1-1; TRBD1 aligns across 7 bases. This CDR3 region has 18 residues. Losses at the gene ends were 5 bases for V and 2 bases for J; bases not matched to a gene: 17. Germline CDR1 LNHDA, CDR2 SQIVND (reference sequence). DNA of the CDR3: TGTGCCAGTAGTCCAAGGGGCCGGGTCTTAGGGGGCAACACTGAAGCTTTCTTT. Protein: CASSPRGRVLGGNTEAFF.

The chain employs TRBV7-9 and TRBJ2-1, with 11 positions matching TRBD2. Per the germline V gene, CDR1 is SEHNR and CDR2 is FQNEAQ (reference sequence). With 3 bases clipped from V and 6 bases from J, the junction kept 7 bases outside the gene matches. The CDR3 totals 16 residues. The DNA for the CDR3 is TGTGCCAGCAGCTTTTCCGGGACTAGCGGAGGCAATGAGCAGTTCTTC. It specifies CASSFSGTSGGNEQFF.

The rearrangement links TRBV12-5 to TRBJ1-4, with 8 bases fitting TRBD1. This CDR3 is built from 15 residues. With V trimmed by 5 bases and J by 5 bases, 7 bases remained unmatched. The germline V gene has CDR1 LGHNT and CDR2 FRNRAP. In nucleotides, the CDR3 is TGTGCTAGTGGTGAACCCGGGACAGGAAATGAAAAACTGTTTTTT. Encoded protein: CASGEPGTGNEKLFF.

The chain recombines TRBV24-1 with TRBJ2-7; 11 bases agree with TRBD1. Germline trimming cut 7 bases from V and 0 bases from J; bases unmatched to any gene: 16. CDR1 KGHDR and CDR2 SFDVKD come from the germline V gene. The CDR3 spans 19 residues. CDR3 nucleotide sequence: TGTGCCACCAGGGGACAGGGGGATTCGCCGAATCACCTCTCCTACGAGCAGTACTTC. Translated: CATRGQGDSPNHLSYEQYF.

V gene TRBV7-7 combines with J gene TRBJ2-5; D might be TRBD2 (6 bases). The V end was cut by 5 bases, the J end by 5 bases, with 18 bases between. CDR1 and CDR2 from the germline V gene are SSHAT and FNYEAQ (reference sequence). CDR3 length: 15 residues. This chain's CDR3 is CASSPSGGTGETQYF. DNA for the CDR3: TGTGCCAGCAGCCCCTCTGGAGGGACGGGGGAGACCCAGTACTTC.